The 18 T cell receptor beta chains below all came from one sample that was sequenced in a study of blood T cell repertoires in COVID-19. The data were produced by immunoSEQ multiplex PCR, yet TCRdb's version contains in-frame clones alone and is incomplete. The data show some 300,000 clones, 85% to 90% seen once. Sequencing was performed on PBMCs or T cells enriched from blood (not recorded which). The receptors were gathered from a woman between 18 and 29 years old with acute COVID-19.

The rearrangement links TRBV5-4 to TRBJ1-4; 9 bases line up with TRBD1. This CDR3 has 15 amino acids. V lost 3 bases, J lost 6 bases, and 6 bases stayed unmatched. In germline, CDR1 is SGHNT, CDR2 YYREEE (reference sequence). The CDR3 sequence is CASSSWTGDDEKLFF. The CDR3 DNA reads as TGTGCCAGCAGCTCCTGGACAGGGGATGATGAAAAACTGTTTTTT.

This clone was found once. This chain joins TRBV5-1 and TRBJ1-5, with a tentative D call TRBD1 (6 bases). Germline-derived CDR1 and CDR2 are SGHRS and YFSETQ. The ends were cut back, 4 bases at V and 5 bases at J, with 13 bases in the middle. The CDR3 spans 14 residues. CDR3 sequence (DNA): TGCGCCAGCAGCGAGACAGGACTTGATCAGCCCCAGCATTTT. Protein: CASSETGLDQPQHF.

This clone was detected once. The rearrangement links TRBV18 to TRBJ1-1, with D hard to call. V lost 3 bases, J lost 3 bases, and 11 bases lay in between. The CDR3 runs to 14 residues. In germline, CDR1 is KGHSH, CDR2 LQKENI. CDR3 residues: CASSPRREDTEAFF. Here the CDR3 DNA reads TGTGCCAGCTCACCCCGAAGGGAGGACACTGAAGCTTTCTTT.

CDR3 protein: CASSFARTGWNQPQHF. CDR3 coding DNA: TGTGCCAGCAGTTTTGCCAGGACAGGGTGGAACCAGCCCCAGCATTTT. The gene calls are TRBV28 and TRBJ1-5, with 8 bases fitting TRBD1. The CDR3 is 16 residues long. V lost 3 bases to trimming and J lost 7 bases; unmatched junction nucleotides: 11. The germline V gene has CDR1 MDHEN and CDR2 SYDVKM.

This clone was seen a few times. The chain uses TRBV28 and TRBJ1-1, with D perhaps matching TRBD1 (5 bases). CDR1 and CDR2 (germline): MDHEN, SYDVKM. The CDR3 has 15 amino acids. Trimming took 5 bases from V and 1 from J, leaving 14 bases between them. The CDR3 sequence: CASSPQGSGNTEAFF. The CDR3 DNA follows: TGTGCCAGCAGTCCGCAGGGTTCGGGGAACACTGAAGCTTTCTTT.

The V gene is TRBV7-2, the J gene TRBJ1-3; 7 positions agree with TRBD1. V shed 5 bases, J shed 1 base, and the junction held 11 bases outside the gene matches. The germline CDR1 and CDR2 sequences are SGHTA and FQGNSA. The CDR3 is 17 amino acids. In DNA form, the CDR3 reads TGTGCCAGCAGCCCACGGGGTAGGGGGCAGTCTGGAAACACCATATATTTT. Its protein product is CASSPRGRGQSGNTIYF.

This clone has a single count. This chain links TRBV9 with TRBJ2-2; TRBD2 is a possible D gene (6 bases). The CDR3 spans 15 residues. CDR1 and CDR2 (germline): SGDLS, YYNGEE. Between the trimmed V and J ends, which lost 0 bases and 4 bases, there was a span of 10 bases. The CDR3 is CASSVAGVVTGELFF. The CDR3 region has the DNA TGTGCCAGCAGCGTAGCGGGAGTAGTCACCGGGGAGCTGTTTTTT.

The chain joins TRBV2 to TRBJ2-1; weak D call: TRBD1 (6 bases). The CDR3 has 13 residues. Germline loops: CDR1 SNHLY, CDR2 FYNNEI. With 9 bases removed from V and 0 bases from J, the gap between germline ends came to 9 bases. The CDR3 DNA reads as TGTGCCAGTGGGGGCATCTCCTACAATGAGCAGTTCTTC. This gives the protein CASGGISYNEQFF. The full variable domain, rest sourced from reference TRBV2 and TRBJ2-1, is EPEVTQTPSHQVTQMGQEVILRCVPISNHLYFYWYRQILGQKVEFLVSFYNNEISEKSEIFDDQFSVERPDGSNFTLKIRSTKLEDSAMYFCASGGISYNEQFFGPGTRLTVL.

The chain couples TRBV7-9 to TRBJ2-7; perhaps TRBD1 as D (5 bases). V lost 5 bases, J lost 4 bases, and 15 bases lay in between. Per germline, CDR1 SEHNR and CDR2 FQNEAQ (reference sequence). The CDR3 is 14 residues long. The CDR3 here is CASSLQPPGYEQYF. The CDR3 DNA sequence: TGTGCCAGCAGCCTCCAGCCCCCAGGGTACGAGCAGTACTTC.

The count of this clone is one. The chain links TRBV28 to TRBJ2-2, with 8 bases identical to TRBD1. Germline-derived CDR1 and CDR2 are MDHEN and SYDVKM. This CDR3 contains 14 residues. After removal of 3 bases from V and 5 bases from J, the junction contained 2 bases not matched to a gene. CDR3 sequence reads: CASSFGQGTGELFF. The CDR3 region has the DNA TGTGCCAGCAGTTTCGGACAGGGAACCGGGGAGCTGTTTTTT.

The genes are TRBV27 and TRBJ2-7, with no clear D. Trimming pared 2 bases from V and 2 bases from J, leaving 25 bases between. Germline V gene data show CDR1 as MNHEY and CDR2 as SMNVEV (reference sequence). This CDR3 contains 19 residues. The CDR3 DNA follows: TGTGCCAGCAGTTTAAGAGCCGCATACCGAGCTGGGCTAACCTACGAGCAGTACTTC. Protein sequence: CASSLRAAYRAGLTYEQYF.

CDR3 region: CSASNPLNTEAFF. In DNA form, the CDR3 reads TGCAGTGCTAGTAATCCCTTGAACACTGAAGCTTTCTTT. V is TRBV20-1 and J is TRBJ1-1; D not resolved. V was clipped by 3 bases and J by 0 bases, with 8 bases between them. The germline CDR1 and CDR2 sequences are DFQATT and SNEGSKA (reference sequence). The CDR3 length is 13 residues.

About this clone itself: The sample contains more than one DNA sequence encoding this CDR3. This chain connects TRBV3-1 (or the pseudogene TRBV3-2) to TRBJ2-3; 10 nucleotides match TRBD2. The germline V gene has CDR1 LGHDT and CDR2 YNNKEL (reference sequence). J was trimmed by 1 base and V by 1 base; bases with no gene match: 2. This CDR3 comprises 16 residues. The CDR3 sequence: CASSQGLAGGTDTQYF. The DNA for the CDR3 is TGTGCCAGCAGCCAAGGTCTAGCGGGAGGCACAGATACGCAGTATTTT.

The J gene is TRBJ1-1, the V gene TRBV12-3 or TRBV12-4, with 9 bases identical to TRBD1. The V and J ends lost 7 bases and 5 bases, in that order; junction bases with no gene match: 5. The CDR3 is made up of 13 amino acids. DNA for the CDR3: TGTGCCAGCACAAGGACAGGGGAGACTGAAGCTTTCTTT. This gives the protein CASTRTGETEAFF.

The V gene is TRBV2, the J gene TRBJ1-1; unclear D gene. The CDR3 sequence is 14 residues long. V was trimmed by 6 bases and J by 6 bases, leaving 17 bases between them. Germline values: CDR1 SNHLY, CDR2 FYNNEI. The CDR3 nucleotides read TGTGCCAGCAGCCTCCCCCGGGAGGATGCTGAAGCTTTCTTT. Residues: CASSLPREDAEAFF.

This chain links TRBV10-3 with TRBJ2-1; 15 bases align to TRBD2. This CDR3 is 19 amino acids long. CDR1 and CDR2 (germline): ENHRY, SYGVKD. Trimming took 2 bases from V and 0 from J; bases not matched to a gene: 5. The CDR3 bases are TGTGCCATCAGTGAGCCGGGACTAGCGGGAGGAAGCTCCTACAATGAGCAGTTCTTC. Protein: CAISEPGLAGGSSYNEQFF.

The CDR3 coding sequence is TGTGCCAGCAGTTATCAACTAGCGGGAAATGAGCAGTTCTTC. Translation gives CASSYQLAGNEQFF. The genes are TRBV6-5 and TRBJ2-1; 10 bases line up with TRBD2. Germline CDR1 is MNHEY and CDR2 is SVGAGI. The CDR3 sequence is 14 residues long. The trim removed 3 bases at V and 7 bases at J, leaving 3 bases unmatched.

This chain connects TRBV5-4 to TRBJ2-7; maybe TRBD2 (6 bases). The CDR3 is 15 residues long. The germline V and J ends were trimmed by 0 bases and 0 bases, with 10 bases remaining between them. Germline assignment: CDR1 SGHNT and CDR2 YYREEE (reference sequence). For the CDR3, the DNA is TGTGCCAGCAGCTTGGTGAAGCGGGCCTCCTACGAGCAGTACTTC. As protein: CASSLVKRASYEQYF. The variable domain in full, with the rest retrieved from reference TRBV5-4 and TRBJ2-7, is ETGVTQSPTHLIKTRGQQVTLRCSSQSGHNTVSWYQQALGQGPQFIFQYYREEENGRGNFPPRFSGLQFPNYSSELNVNALELDDSALYLCASSLVKRASYEQYFGPGTRLTVT.